This T cell receptor beta chain was identified during a study of beta chain features in type 1 diabetes (dated by TCRdb to the late 2010s). About the investigation overall: Mean age, gender distribution, total cell number and subset yield were not different between patients and healthy donors. A total of 85 million to 140 million sorted cells were examined across all samples, and a strong correlation was observed between cell number per subset and RNA yield. The study compared the TCRB repertoires of sorted circulating CD4+ T cell subsets in recently diagnosed type 1 diabetes patients with those in matched healthy donors. Regulatory and stem cell-like memory subsets were obtained from only 8 patients and about 8 healthy donors, while naive and central memory subsets were obtained from all 30 or so donors. The full study reports these points: Only small numbers of individuals were included in the HLA sub-analyses, which left unresolved whether HLA type had any influence on TCRB rearrangement. Patients with type 1 diabetes made fewer insertions and deleted more nucleotides at VDJ recombination sites, implying thymic rearrangement abnormalities. Sequencing cDNA rather than genomic DNA could over-represent highly expressing activated cells, although activation and CD3 levels did not differ between groups. Naive, central memory and regulatory TCRB repertoires appeared to be more alike among patients than among healthy donors. Type 1 diabetes patients showed a moderate but significant shortening of TCRB CDR3 length in all four CD4+ subsets. PCR might favor shorter templates, but patient and control samples were amplified and corrected together, so any skew would affect both groups equally.

All of the isolated RNA was reverse transcribed with the High Capacity cDNA Reverse Transcription Kit, so expressed TCRB transcripts were sequenced. Deep immunoSEQ sequencing was applied to naive, central memory and regulatory T cell samples, giving an average of about 3.4 million total reads per sample. Sorted cells were lysed in RLT buffer and RNA was extracted with DNase-treated RNeasy Micro or Mini kits, depending on cell number. To prevent cross-contamination, each cell subset was processed individually, whereas patient and healthy donor samples were processed jointly. Using the immunoSEQ multiplex PCR, TCRB sequences were amplified from cDNA into 87-bp fragments spanning the CDR3 region. Amplicons were sequenced on the Illumina HiSeq platform. The study's processing was this. Synthetic template baselines were used to correct PCR bias computationally, reads within Hamming distance 2 were collapsed, and singletons that could not be merged were discarded. By aligning reads against IMGT, V, D and J genes, CDR3 length, and insertions or deletions at six rearrangement sites were assigned. Within each subset, clonotype counts were normalized to sorted cell number, and only after that were true diversity and Gini coefficients computed with the tcR R package. Repertoire sharing was quantified using the overlap coefficient calculated on TCRB nucleotide sequences. TCRdb obtained this table from immuneACCESS and retained in-frame rearrangements with V and J assigned. These tables miss some clones; where compared with another copy, unresolved V genes account for less than half of the shortfall, and the remainder is unexplained. Clonal size and the V and J genes are those of that table, whereas D and trimming came from the DNA. For this sample the table gives about 150,000 clones, of which roughly 8% were detected only once. Under 0.6% of the sample is in the top ten clones.

Only a few counts were recorded for this clone. No antigen is known for it. No much larger clonotype is one base removed from it; base qualities were not supplied. A single peripheral blood draw of approximately 100 mL on average was collected from each donor into heparinised tubes. A BD FACSAria II was used to sort naive, central memory, regulatory and stem cell-like memory CD4+ T cells with a panel that included CD45RO, CCR7, CD25, CD127, CD95 and CD27. A purity above 98% was achieved for all sorted populations. PBMCs were separated immediately by Lymphoprep density gradient centrifugation and were stained directly, without being cultured. So that batch effects would be minimized, each experiment stained and sorted samples in pairs, pairing one healthy donor with one patient. Per the germline V gene (reference sequence), MNHEY is the CDR1 and SMNVEV is the CDR2. The CDR3 goes from the cysteine to the phenylalanine over 14 residues. Left in the record is the CDR3 DNA by itself, 42 bases read in frame from the first base. V trim: 5 bases; J trim: 5 bases; unmatched bases: 5.

What was sequenced was central memory CD4+ T cells from blood. The V gene is TRBV27 and the J gene is TRBJ2-7; 11 of the junction bases match TRBD1. This TCR was sampled from a man aged 18-30 years with type 1 diabetes. The CDR3 protein: CASSPRDRGNEQYF. The DNA sequence reads TGTGCCAGCAGTCCTCGGGACAGGGGGAACGAGCAGTACTTC.